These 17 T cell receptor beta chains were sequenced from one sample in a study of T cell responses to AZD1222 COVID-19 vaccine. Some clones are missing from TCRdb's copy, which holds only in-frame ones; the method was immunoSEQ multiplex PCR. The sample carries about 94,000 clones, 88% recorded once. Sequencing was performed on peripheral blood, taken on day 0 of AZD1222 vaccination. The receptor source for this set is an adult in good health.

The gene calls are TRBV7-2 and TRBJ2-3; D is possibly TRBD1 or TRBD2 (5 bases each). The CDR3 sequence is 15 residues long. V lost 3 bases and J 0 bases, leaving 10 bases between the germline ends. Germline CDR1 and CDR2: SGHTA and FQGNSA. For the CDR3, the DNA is TGTGCCAGCAGCTTTGGGGGTGAGAGCACAGATACGCAGTATTTT. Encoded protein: CASSFGGESTDTQYF.

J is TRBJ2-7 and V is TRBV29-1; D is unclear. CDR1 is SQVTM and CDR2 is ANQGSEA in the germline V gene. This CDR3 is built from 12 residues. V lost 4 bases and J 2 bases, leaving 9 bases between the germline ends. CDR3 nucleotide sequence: TGCAGCGTTGGGGTTCGGGCCTACGAGCAGTACTTC. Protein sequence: CSVGVRAYEQYF.

CDR3 residues: CASSPLGNQETQYF. The CDR3 bases are TGTGCCAGCTCACCACTAGGCAACCAAGAGACCCAGTACTTC. V is TRBV18 and J is TRBJ2-5; D uncertain. CDR1 is KGHSH and CDR2 is LQKENI in the germline V gene. Trimming left V 1 base short and J 0 bases short, with 6 bases between. CDR3 length equals 14 residues. Complete variable domain (other parts from reference TRBV18 and TRBJ2-5): NAGVMQNPRHLVRRRGQEARLRCSPMKGHSHVYWYRQLPEEGLKFMVYLQKENIIDESGMPKERFSAEFPKEGPSILRIQQVVRGDSAAYFCASSPLGNQETQYFGPGTRLLVL.

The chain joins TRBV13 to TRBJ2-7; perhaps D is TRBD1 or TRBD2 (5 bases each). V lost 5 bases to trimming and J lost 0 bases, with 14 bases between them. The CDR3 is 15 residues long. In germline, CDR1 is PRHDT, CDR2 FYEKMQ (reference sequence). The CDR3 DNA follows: TGTGCCAGCAGCCCCCGGGGACCCGGCTCCTACGAGCAGTACTTC. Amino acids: CASSPRGPGSYEQYF.

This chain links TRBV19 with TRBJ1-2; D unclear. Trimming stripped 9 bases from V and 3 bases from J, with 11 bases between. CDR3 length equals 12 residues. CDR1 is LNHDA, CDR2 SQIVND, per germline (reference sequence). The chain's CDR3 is CASADWDYGYTF. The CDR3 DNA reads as TGTGCCAGCGCCGATTGGGACTATGGCTACACCTTC. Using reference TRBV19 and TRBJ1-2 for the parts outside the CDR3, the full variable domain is DGGITQSPKYLFRKEGQNVTLSCEQNLNHDAMYWYRQDPGQGLRLIYYSQIVNDFQKGDIAEGYSVSREKKESFPLTVTSAQKNPTAFYLCASADWDYGYTFGSGTRLTVV.

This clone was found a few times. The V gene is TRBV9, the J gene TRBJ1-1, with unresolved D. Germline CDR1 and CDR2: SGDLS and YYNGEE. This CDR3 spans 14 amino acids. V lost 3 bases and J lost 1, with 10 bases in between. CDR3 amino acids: CASSERATNTEAFF. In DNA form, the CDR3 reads TGTGCCAGCAGCGAAAGGGCCACGAACACTGAAGCTTTCTTT.

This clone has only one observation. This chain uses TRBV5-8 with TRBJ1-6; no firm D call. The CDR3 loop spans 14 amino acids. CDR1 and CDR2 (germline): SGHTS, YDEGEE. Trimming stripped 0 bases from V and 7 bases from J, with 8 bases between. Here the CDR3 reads CASSLGRFNSPLHF. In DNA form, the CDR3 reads TGTGCCAGCAGCTTGGGACGGTTCAATTCACCCCTCCACTTT.

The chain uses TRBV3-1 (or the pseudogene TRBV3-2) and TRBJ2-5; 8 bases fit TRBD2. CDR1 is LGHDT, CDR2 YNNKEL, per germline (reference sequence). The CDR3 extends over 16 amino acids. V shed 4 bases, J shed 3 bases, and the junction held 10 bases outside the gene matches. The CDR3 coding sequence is TGTGCCAGCAGCCCCCTGGATGCGGGGGGAGAAGAGACCCAGTACTTC. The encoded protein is CASSPLDAGGEETQYF.

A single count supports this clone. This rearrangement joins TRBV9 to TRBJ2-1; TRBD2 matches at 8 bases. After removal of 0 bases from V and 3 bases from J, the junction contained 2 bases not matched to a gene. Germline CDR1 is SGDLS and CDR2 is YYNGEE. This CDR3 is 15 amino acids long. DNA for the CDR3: TGTGCCAGCAGCGTAGAGGGACTAGGCTACAATGAGCAGTTCTTC. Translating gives CASSVEGLGYNEQFF.

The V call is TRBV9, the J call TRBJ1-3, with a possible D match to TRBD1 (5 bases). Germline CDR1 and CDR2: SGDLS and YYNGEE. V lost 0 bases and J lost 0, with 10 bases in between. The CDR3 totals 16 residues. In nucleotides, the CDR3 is TGTGCCAGCAGCGTAGCTACAGGTCCCTCTGGAAACACCATATATTTT. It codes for CASSVATGPSGNTIYF.

For the CDR3, the DNA is TGTGCCAGCAGCTCCAGACAGGGGGCGAGGGAAAAACTGTTTTTT. It translates to CASSSRQGAREKLFF. The chain employs TRBV5-4 and TRBJ1-4; TRBD1 matches 10 bases. Germline loops: CDR1 SGHNT, CDR2 YYREEE (reference sequence). With V trimmed by 3 bases and J by 8 bases, 7 bases remained unmatched. The CDR3 is 15 amino acids.

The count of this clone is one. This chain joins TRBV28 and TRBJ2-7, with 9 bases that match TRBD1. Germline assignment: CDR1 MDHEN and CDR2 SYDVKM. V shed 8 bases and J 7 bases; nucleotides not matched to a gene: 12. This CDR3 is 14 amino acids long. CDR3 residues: CASWDRAKFSEQYF. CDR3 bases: TGTGCCAGCTGGGACAGGGCTAAATTTTCTGAGCAGTACTTC.

The DNA of the CDR3 is TGTGCCAGCAGCAGGACGGCCCAAAGCGAGCAGTACTTC. It codes for CASSRTAQSEQYF. The V gene is TRBV7-3, the J gene TRBJ2-7; unclear D gene. Trimming pared 5 bases from V and 6 bases from J, leaving 14 bases between. Germline-derived CDR1 and CDR2 are SGHTA and FQGTGA. The CDR3 length is 13 residues.

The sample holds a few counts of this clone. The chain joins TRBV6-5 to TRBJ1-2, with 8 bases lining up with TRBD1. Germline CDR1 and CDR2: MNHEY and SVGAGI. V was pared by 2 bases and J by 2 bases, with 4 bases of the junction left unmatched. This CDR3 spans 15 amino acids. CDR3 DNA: TGTGCCAGCAGTTACATGACAGGGGCGAACTATGGCTACACCTTC. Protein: CASSYMTGANYGYTF.

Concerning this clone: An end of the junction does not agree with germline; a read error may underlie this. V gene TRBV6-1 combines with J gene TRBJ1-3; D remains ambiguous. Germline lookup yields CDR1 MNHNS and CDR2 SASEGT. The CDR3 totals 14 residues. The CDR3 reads CASREGMRSDTIYF. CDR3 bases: TGTGCCAGCAGGGAAGGGATGAGGTCTGACACCATATATTTT.

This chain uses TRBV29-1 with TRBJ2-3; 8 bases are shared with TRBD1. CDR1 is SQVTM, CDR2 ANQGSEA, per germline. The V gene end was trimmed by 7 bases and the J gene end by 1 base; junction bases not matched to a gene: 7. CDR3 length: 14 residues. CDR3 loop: CSAHRGQGTDTQYF. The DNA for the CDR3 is TGCAGCGCCCACAGGGGACAGGGCACAGATACGCAGTATTTT.

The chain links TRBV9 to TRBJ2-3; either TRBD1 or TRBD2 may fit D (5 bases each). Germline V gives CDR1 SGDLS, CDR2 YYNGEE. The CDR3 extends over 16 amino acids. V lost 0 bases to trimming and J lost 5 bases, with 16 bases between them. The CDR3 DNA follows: TGTGCCAGCAGCGTAGGGGACCTACTGTCGGGAGATACGCAGTATTTT. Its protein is CASSVGDLLSGDTQYF. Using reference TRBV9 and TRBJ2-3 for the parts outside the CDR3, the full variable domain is DSGVTQTPKHLITATGQRVTLRCSPRSGDLSVYWYQQSLDQGLQFLIQYYNGEERAKGNILERFSAQQFPDLHSELNLSSLELGDSALYFCASSVGDLLSGDTQYFGPGTRLTVL.